The 3 T cell receptor beta chains in this list originate from one sample, sequenced in a study of T cell responses to AZD1222 COVID-19 vaccine (dated by TCRdb to about 2021). Preparation of the library involved the immunoSEQ multiplex PCR assay. TCRdb took this table from immuneACCESS and kept in-frame rearrangements with V and J called. Such tables lack part of the clones; where checked against another copy, unresolved V genes explain under half of the gap, and the rest is unexplained. This sample comprises more than 150,000 clones, 92% of them detected only once. The ten largest clones represent 10% of the sample. The time point label, as the study defines it: baseline before first vaccination. The sample consisted of peripheral blood, taken on day 0 of AZD1222 vaccination. Source of these receptors: an adult in good health.

J is TRBJ2-2 and V is TRBV3-1 (or the pseudogene TRBV3-2); no clear D gene. The CDR3 loop spans 13 amino acids. The V end was cut by 1 base, the J end by 7 bases, with 7 bases between. Germline CDR1 and CDR2: LGHDT and YNNKEL (reference sequence). The CDR3 DNA reads TGTGCCAGCAGCCAAGGACCGGGCGGGGAGCTGTTTTTT. It codes for CASSQGPGGELFF.

This clone was counted once. The rearrangement uses TRBV6-2 or TRBV6-3 and TRBJ1-1; D remains unclear. This CDR3 is built from 13 residues. Germline V gives CDR1 MNHEY, CDR2 SVGEGT. The V gene lost 2 bases and the J gene lost 6 bases, with 10 bases spanning the gap. The CDR3 protein is CASSYRGRAEAFF. The DNA for the CDR3 is TGTGCCAGCAGTTACCGGGGAAGGGCTGAAGCTTTCTTT.

This clone was recorded a few times. The rearrangement links TRBV5-6 to TRBJ2-2; tentative D call: TRBD2 (5 bases). Germline V gene sequence: CDR1 SGHDT, CDR2 YYEEEE. V lost 4 bases and J 5 bases, leaving 15 bases between the germline ends. The CDR3 consists of 15 residues. The CDR3 coding sequence is TGTGCCAGCAGCCCCTCGAGGGAGAGGACCGGGGAGCTGTTTTTT. Protein product: CASSPSRERTGELFF.